This T cell receptor (beta chain) was obtained from a study of blood T cell repertoires in COVID-19. Overall study context: T cells, B-cell-depleted T cells, or PBMCs supplied cDNA or gDNA.

Germline CDR1 is SGHDT and CDR2 is YYEEEE. V lost 4 bases and J lost 1, with 8 bases in between. The CDR3 spans 14 residues. Sequenced by immunoSEQ multiplex PCR; TCRdb stores in-frame clones only, minus some. The sample contains approximately 52,000 clones, more than 85% of which appear only once. The sequence was obtained from a man aged 45-60 years with active COVID-19. The specimen sequenced was peripheral blood. The rearrangement links TRBV5-6 to TRBJ2-2, with a tentative D call TRBD1 (6 bases). The DNA for the CDR3 is TGTGCCAGCAGCGGGACAAGGAACACCGGGGAGCTGTTTTTT. Its translation is CASSGTRNTGELFF.